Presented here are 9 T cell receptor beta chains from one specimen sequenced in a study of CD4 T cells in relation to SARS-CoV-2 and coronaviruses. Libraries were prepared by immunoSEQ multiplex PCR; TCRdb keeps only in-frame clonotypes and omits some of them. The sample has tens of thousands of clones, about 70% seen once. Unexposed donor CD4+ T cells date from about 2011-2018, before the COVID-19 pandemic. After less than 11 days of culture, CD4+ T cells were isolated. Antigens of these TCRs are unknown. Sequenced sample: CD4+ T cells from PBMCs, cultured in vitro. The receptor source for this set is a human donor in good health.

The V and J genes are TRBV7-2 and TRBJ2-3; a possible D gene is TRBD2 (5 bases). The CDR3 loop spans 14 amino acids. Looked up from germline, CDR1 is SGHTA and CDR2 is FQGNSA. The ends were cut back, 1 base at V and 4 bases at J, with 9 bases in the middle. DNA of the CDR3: TGTGCCAGCAGCTTAGACCGGGGTTCAGATACGCAGTATTTT. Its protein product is CASSLDRGSDTQYF.

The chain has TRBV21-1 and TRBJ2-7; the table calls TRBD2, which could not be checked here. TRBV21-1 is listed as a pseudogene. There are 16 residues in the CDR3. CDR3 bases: TGTGCCAGCAGCAAAGCCCCGGGACTAGCTGTTTACGAGCAGTACTTC. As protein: CASSKAPGLAVYEQYF.

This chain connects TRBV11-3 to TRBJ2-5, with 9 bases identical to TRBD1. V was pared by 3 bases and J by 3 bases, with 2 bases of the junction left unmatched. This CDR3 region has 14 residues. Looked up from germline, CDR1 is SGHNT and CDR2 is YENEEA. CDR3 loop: CASSLRQGEETQYF. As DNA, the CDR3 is TGTGCCAGCAGCTTGCGACAGGGGGAAGAGACCCAGTACTTC.

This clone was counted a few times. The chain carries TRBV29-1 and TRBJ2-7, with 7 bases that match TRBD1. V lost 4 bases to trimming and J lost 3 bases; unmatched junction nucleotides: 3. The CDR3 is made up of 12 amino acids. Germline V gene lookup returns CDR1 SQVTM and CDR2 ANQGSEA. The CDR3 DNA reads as TGCAGCGTTGGGACAGGTAGCTACGAGCAGTACTTC. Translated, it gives CSVGTGSYEQYF.

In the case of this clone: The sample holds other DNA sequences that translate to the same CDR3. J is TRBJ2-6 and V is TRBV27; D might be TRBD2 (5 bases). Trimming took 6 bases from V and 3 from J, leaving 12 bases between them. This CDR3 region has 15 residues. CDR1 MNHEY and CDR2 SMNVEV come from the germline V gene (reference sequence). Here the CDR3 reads CASRPRGSGANVLTF. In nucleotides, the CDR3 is TGTGCCAGCAGACCCCGAGGGAGTGGGGCCAACGTCCTGACTTTC.

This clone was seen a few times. The chain's CDR3 is CASSRDSSGNTIYF. As DNA, the CDR3 is TGTGCCAGCAGCAGGGACAGCTCTGGAAACACCATATATTTT. The chain combines TRBV7-2 with TRBJ1-3; TRBD1 matches 7 bases. The CDR3 length is 14 residues. CDR1 SGHTA and CDR2 FQGNSA come from the germline V gene. V shed 5 bases, J shed 0 bases, and the junction held 1 base outside the gene matches.

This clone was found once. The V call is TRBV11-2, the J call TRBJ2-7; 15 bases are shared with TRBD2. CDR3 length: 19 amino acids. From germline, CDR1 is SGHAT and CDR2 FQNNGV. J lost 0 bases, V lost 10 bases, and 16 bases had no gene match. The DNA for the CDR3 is TGTGCCAACCCAAGGGGTGGGACTAGCGGGAGGACTAACTCCTACGAGCAGTACTTC. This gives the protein CANPRGGTSGRTNSYEQYF.

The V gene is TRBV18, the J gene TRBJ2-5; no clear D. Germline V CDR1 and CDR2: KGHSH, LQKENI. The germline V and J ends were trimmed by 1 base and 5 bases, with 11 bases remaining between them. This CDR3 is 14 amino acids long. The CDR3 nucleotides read TGTGCCAGCTCACCACGGGTCGTTGCGGAGACCCAGTACTTC. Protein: CASSPRVVAETQYF.

Here the CDR3 DNA reads TGTGCCAGCAGCAAAGTCGGAGGATACGAGCAGTACTTC. Amino acid sequence: CASSKVGGYEQYF. The chain is built from TRBV21-1 and TRBJ2-7; the D segment call TRBD2 is taken from the table without a DNA check. TRBV21-1 is a pseudogene locus. CDR3 length: 13 amino acids.